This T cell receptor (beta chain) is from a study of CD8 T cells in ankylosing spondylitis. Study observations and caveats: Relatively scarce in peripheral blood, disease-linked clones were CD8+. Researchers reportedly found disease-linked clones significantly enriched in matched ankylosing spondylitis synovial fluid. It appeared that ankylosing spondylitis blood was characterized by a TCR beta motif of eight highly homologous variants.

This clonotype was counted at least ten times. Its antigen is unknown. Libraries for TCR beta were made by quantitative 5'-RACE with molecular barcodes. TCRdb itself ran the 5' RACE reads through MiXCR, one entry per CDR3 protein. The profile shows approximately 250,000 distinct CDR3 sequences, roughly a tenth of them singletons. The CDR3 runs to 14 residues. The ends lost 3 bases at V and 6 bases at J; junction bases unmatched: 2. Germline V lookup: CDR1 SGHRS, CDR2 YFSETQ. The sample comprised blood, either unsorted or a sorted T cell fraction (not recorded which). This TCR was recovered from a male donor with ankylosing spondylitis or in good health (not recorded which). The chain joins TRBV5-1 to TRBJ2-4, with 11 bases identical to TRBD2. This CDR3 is CASSYGTSGNIQYF. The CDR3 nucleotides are TGCGCCAGCAGCTACGGGACTAGCGGAAACATTCAGTACTTC.